This is a list of T cell receptor beta chains from one sample in a study of regulatory T cells in long-lasting Graves disease. TCRdb recomputed calls from the multiplex PCR reads with MiXCR, one row per CDR3 protein. The sample has 430,000 or so distinct CDR3 sequences, roughly 21% seen once. The sequences come from peripheral blood mononuclear cells (PBMCs), collected when the disease was refractory, from a patient treated with antithyroid drugs. These receptors originate from a female donor with Graves disease. CDR3s include the opening cysteine and the closing phenylalanine or tryptophan. The D gene is left open where the match is weak. A row's size may be missing; if present it is once, few, many or a size class.

V gene: TRBV18
clone size: many
D gene: NA
J gene: TRBJ2-7
CDR3 protein: CASSPGTVGSYEQYF
CDR3 DNA: TGTGCCAGCTCACCTGGAACGGTCGGCTCCTACGAGCAGTACTTC

V gene: TRBV28
clone size: many
D gene: NA
J gene: TRBJ2-7
CDR3 protein: CASSGAGRPTGAYEQYF
CDR3 DNA: TGTGCCAGCAGTGGCGCGGGACGACCCACCGGGGCCTACGAGCAGTACTTC

V gene: TRBV6-1
clone size: NA
D gene: NA
J gene: TRBJ1-5
CDR3 protein: CASSEGRMAQPQHF
CDR3 DNA: TGTGCCAGCAGTGAGGGCAGGATGGCCCAGCCCCAGCATTTT

V gene: TRBV20-1
clone size: many
D gene: NA
J gene: TRBJ2-5
CDR3 protein: CSARLGPGETQYF
CDR3 DNA: TGCAGTGCTAGATTGGGCCCCGGGGAGACCCAGTACTTC

V gene: TRBV28
clone size: many
D gene: NA
J gene: TRBJ2-2
CDR3 protein: CASSLGGVAGELFF
CDR3 DNA: TGTGCCAGCAGTTTGGGCGGGGTTGCCGGGGAGCTGTTTTTT

V gene: TRBV6-5
clone size: NA
D gene: TRBD2
J gene: TRBJ2-7
CDR3 protein: CASSYSTGGPYEQYF
CDR3 DNA: TGTGCCAGCAGTTACTCAACGGGAGGGCCCTACGAGCAGTACTTC

V gene: TRBV2
clone size: few
D gene: NA
J gene: TRBJ2-3
CDR3 protein: CASSEEVLGVADTQYF
CDR3 DNA: TGTGCCAGCAGTGAAGAGGTACTAGGAGTAGCAGATACGCAGTATTTT

V gene: TRBV7-8
clone size: NA
D gene: NA
J gene: TRBJ1-3
CDR3 protein: CASSLVRRVQTNTIYF
CDR3 DNA: TGTGCCAGCAGCTTAGTTCGTCGGGTACAAACTAACACCATATATTTT

V gene: TRBV2
clone size: many
D gene: TRBD1
J gene: TRBJ1-2
CDR3 protein: CASSVDGQGVYGYTF
CDR3 DNA: TGTGCCAGCAGTGTGGACGGGCAGGGGGTCTATGGCTACACCTTC

V gene: TRBV4-1
clone size: NA
D gene: NA
J gene: TRBJ2-5
CDR3 protein: CASSSRESQETQYF
CDR3 DNA: TGCGCCAGCAGCTCCCGGGAATCGCAAGAGACCCAGTACTTC

V gene: TRBV28
clone size: many
D gene: NA
J gene: TRBJ1-2
CDR3 protein: CASSLQGLYGYTF
CDR3 DNA: TGTGCCAGCAGTTTACAGGGGCTCTATGGCTACACCTTC

V gene: TRBV2
clone size: NA
D gene: NA
J gene: TRBJ2-7
CDR3 protein: CASSGGTDPYEQYF
CDR3 DNA: TGTGCCAGCAGTGGCGGGACAGATCCCTACGAGCAGTACTTC

V gene: TRBV20-1
clone size: once
D gene: NA
J gene: TRBJ1-5
CDR3 protein: CSAPDGGSNQPQHF
CDR3 DNA: TGCAGTGCTCCCGACGGCGGAAGCAATCAGCCCCAGCATTTT

V gene: TRBV11-2
clone size: many
D gene: TRBD1
J gene: TRBJ1-2
CDR3 protein: CASSLVGGRGYTF
CDR3 DNA: TGTGCCAGCAGCTTAGTAGGGGGCCGGGGCTACACCTTC

V gene: TRBV5-5
clone size: NA
D gene: NA
J gene: TRBJ2-5
CDR3 protein: CASSFSPTLEETQYF
CDR3 DNA: TGTGCCAGCAGCTTCAGTCCGACTCTGGAAGAGACCCAGTACTTC

V gene: TRBV29-1
clone size: many
D gene: TRBD2
J gene: TRBJ2-7
CDR3 protein: CSVEEGRREHYEQYF
CDR3 DNA: TGCAGCGTTGAAGAGGGCAGGCGGGAGCATTACGAGCAGTACTTC

V gene: TRBV7-9
clone size: many
D gene: NA
J gene: TRBJ1-1
CDR3 protein: CASSRQVRNTEAFF
CDR3 DNA: TGTGCCAGCAGCAGACAGGTTCGAAACACTGAAGCTTTCTTT

V gene: TRBV20-1
clone size: many
D gene: NA
J gene: TRBJ1-2
CDR3 protein: CSARDRGTYYGYTF
CDR3 DNA: TGCAGTGCTAGAGATCGGGGGACATACTATGGCTACACCTTC

V gene: TRBV5-6
clone size: NA
D gene: NA
J gene: TRBJ1-1
CDR3 protein: CASSLLIGVVAEAFF
CDR3 DNA: TGTGCCAGCAGCTTGTTGATCGGGGTCGTGGCTGAAGCTTTCTTT

V gene: TRBV11-1
clone size: few
D gene: TRBD2
J gene: TRBJ2-7
CDR3 protein: CASSPPGRGGEQYF
CDR3 DNA: TGTGCCAGCAGCCCCCCGGGCCGGGGGGGCGAGCAGTACTTC

V gene: TRBV7-3
clone size: few
D gene: NA
J gene: TRBJ2-2
CDR3 protein: CASSLRPPWASNTGELFF
CDR3 DNA: TGTGCCAGCAGCTTACGGCCCCCGTGGGCCTCGAACACCGGGGAGCTGTTTTTT

V gene: TRBV27
clone size: many
D gene: NA
J gene: TRBJ2-5
CDR3 protein: CASSRQLGVETQYF
CDR3 DNA: TGTGCCAGCAGTCGACAATTGGGGGTAGAGACCCAGTACTTC

V gene: TRBV20-1
clone size: NA
D gene: TRBD2
J gene: TRBJ2-4
CDR3 protein: CSVQTDGTSGSIQYF
CDR3 DNA: TGCAGTGTCCAAACGGATGGGACTAGCGGGAGCATTCAGTACTTC

V gene: TRBV28
clone size: many
D gene: NA
J gene: TRBJ1-2
CDR3 protein: CASSRPEGYTF
CDR3 DNA: TGTGCCAGCTCACGACCGGAGGGCTACACCTTC

V gene: TRBV9
clone size: NA
D gene: TRBD2
J gene: TRBJ2-7
CDR3 protein: CASSMGLANEQYF
CDR3 DNA: TGTGCCAGCAGCATGGGACTAGCGAACGAGCAGTACTTC

V gene: TRBV10-3
clone size: many
D gene: NA
J gene: TRBJ2-1
CDR3 protein: CAISDLEDSSYNEQFF
CDR3 DNA: TGTGCCATCAGTGACTTGGAGGACAGCTCCTACAATGAGCAGTTCTTC

V gene: TRBV10-1
clone size: many
D gene: TRBD1
J gene: TRBJ2-7
CDR3 protein: CASSGGAGTGVDYEQYF
CDR3 DNA: TGCGCCAGCAGTGGTGGGGCCGGGACAGGGGTCGACTACGAGCAGTACTTC

V gene: TRBV19
clone size: NA
D gene: NA
J gene: TRBJ1-5
CDR3 protein: CASSIGDQPQHF
CDR3 DNA: TGTGCCAGTAGTATCGGAGATCAGCCCCAGCATTTT

V gene: TRBV10-3
clone size: many
D gene: TRBD2
J gene: TRBJ2-2
CDR3 protein: CAISRIGGRATGELFF
CDR3 DNA: TGTGCCATCAGTCGGATAGGCGGGAGGGCCACCGGGGAGCTGTTTTTT

V gene: TRBV6-2/TRBV6-3
clone size: NA
D gene: NA
J gene: TRBJ1-5
CDR3 protein: CASTTTAGQPQHF
CDR3 DNA: TGTGCCAGCACCACAACGGCAGGCCAGCCCCAGCATTTT

V gene: TRBV29-1
clone size: many
D gene: NA
J gene: TRBJ2-7
CDR3 protein: CSVDTGDTYEQYF
CDR3 DNA: TGCAGCGTTGATACGGGAGATACCTACGAGCAGTACTTC

V gene: TRBV12-3/TRBV12-4
clone size: few
D gene: TRBD2
J gene: TRBJ2-3
CDR3 protein: CASSTFRGSKEDTQYF
CDR3 DNA: TGTGCCAGCAGTACCTTTCGCGGGAGTAAGGAAGATACGCAGTATTTT

V gene: TRBV5-5
clone size: NA
D gene: NA
J gene: TRBJ2-5
CDR3 protein: CASSPRRTVQETQYF
CDR3 DNA: TGTGCCAGCAGCCCACGTCGGACAGTCCAAGAGACCCAGTACTTC

V gene: TRBV4-2
clone size: few
D gene: NA
J gene: TRBJ1-1
CDR3 protein: CASSQEGEAFF
CDR3 DNA: TGTGCCAGCAGCCAAGAGGGTGAAGCTTTCTTT

V gene: TRBV2
clone size: many
D gene: TRBD2
J gene: TRBJ2-5
CDR3 protein: CASRKEREMLQETQYF
CDR3 DNA: TGTGCCAGCAGGAAGGAGCGGGAGATGCTCCAAGAGACCCAGTACTTC

V gene: TRBV12-3/TRBV12-4
clone size: many
D gene: NA
J gene: TRBJ2-5
CDR3 protein: CASSSRPQEETQYF
CDR3 DNA: TGTGCCAGCAGTTCCCGACCCCAAGAGGAGACCCAGTACTTC

V gene: TRBV7-6
clone size: once
D gene: TRBD2
J gene: TRBJ2-7
CDR3 protein: CASSFAGGASGSIPSSYEQYF
CDR3 DNA: TGTGCCAGCAGCTTCGCCGGTGGGGCTAGCGGGAGTATTCCGAGCTCCTACGAGCAGTACTTC

V gene: TRBV5-1
clone size: many
D gene: NA
J gene: TRBJ2-2
CDR3 protein: CASSLEGGTGELFF
CDR3 DNA: TGTGCCAGCAGCTTAGAAGGGGGCACCGGGGAGCTGTTTTTT

V gene: TRBV7-9
clone size: NA
D gene: NA
J gene: TRBJ2-5
CDR3 protein: CASNRVDLGTQYF
CDR3 DNA: TGTGCCAGCAACCGGGTAGATTTGGGGACCCAGTACTTC

V gene: TRBV3-1
clone size: NA
D gene: NA
J gene: TRBJ2-5
CDR3 protein: CASSQDTLGGTQYF
CDR3 DNA: TGTGCCAGCAGCCAAGATACGCTAGGAGGGACCCAGTACTTC